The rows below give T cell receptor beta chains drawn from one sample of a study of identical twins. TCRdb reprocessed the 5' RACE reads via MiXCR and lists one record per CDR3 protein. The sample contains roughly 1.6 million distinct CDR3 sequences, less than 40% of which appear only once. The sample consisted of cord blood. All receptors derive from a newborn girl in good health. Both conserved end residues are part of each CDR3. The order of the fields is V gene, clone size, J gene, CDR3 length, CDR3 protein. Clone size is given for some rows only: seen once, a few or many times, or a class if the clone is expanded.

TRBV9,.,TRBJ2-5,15,CASSVDSGHKETQYF
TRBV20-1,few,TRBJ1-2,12,CSATRGRRGYTF
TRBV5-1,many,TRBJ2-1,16,CASSFGSASSYNEQFF
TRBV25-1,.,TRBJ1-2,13,CASSETTRGDYTF
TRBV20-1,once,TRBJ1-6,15,CSASRTGGGDSPLHF
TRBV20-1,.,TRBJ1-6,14,CSARVTRDNSPLHF
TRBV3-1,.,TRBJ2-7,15,CASSQRALGSDEQYF
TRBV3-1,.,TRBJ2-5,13,CASSQGTLETKYF
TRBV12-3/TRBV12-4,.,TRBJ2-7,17,CASSSWGIGGPSYEQYF
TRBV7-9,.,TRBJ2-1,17,CASSPVTSGRVYNEQFF
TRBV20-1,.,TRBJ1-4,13,CSFRTGTNEKLFF
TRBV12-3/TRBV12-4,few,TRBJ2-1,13,CASSPTSARGQFF
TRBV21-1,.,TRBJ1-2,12,CVSPPFNYGYTF
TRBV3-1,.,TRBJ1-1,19,CASSQDLPGAVGRRTEAFF
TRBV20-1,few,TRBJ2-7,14,CSARPGQGSYEQYF
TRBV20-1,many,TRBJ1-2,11,CSARGQYGYTF
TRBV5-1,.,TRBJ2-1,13,CASGLAGANEQFF
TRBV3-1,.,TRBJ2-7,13,CASSPDRRSEQYF
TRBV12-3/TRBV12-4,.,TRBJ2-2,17,CASRKLRREHRTGELFF
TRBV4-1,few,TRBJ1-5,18,CASSLQGLGVSPNQPQHF
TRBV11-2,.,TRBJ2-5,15,CASSPRVKNEQTQYF
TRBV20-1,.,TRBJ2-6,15,CSARAGSSGANVLTF
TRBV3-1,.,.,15,CASSPSSFPTYEQYF
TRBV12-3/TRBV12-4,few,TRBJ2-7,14,CASSLRGSGDEQYF
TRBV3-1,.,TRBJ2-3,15,CASSQVYRAADTQYF
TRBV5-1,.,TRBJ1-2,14,CASSLESGNNGYTF
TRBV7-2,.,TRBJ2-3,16,CASSLRSSGEPDTQYF
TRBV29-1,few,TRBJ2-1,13,CSVVQGGNNEQFF
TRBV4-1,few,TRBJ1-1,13,CASSRTHNTEAFF
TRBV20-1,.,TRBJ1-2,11,CSARLIAGYTF
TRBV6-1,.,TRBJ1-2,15,CASSEAGGGGYGYTF
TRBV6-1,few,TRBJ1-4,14,CASRAQGGGEKLFF
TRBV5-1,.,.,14,CASSLGPEVYEQYF
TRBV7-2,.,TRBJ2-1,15,CASSHGTDSYNEQFF
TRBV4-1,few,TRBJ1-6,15,CASSQDGFGNSPLHF
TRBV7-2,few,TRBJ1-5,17,CASSLMARKVSNQPQHF
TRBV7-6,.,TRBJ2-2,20,CASSLAPPRPLLKNTGELFF
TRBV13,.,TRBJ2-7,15,CASSFGARAFTEQYF
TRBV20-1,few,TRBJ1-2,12,CSARGQGTGYTF
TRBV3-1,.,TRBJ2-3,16,CASSLGLAGRSDTQYF
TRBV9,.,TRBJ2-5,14,CASSGTRVPETQYF
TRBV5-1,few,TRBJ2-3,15,CASTPTGGPTDTQYF
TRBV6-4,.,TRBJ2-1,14,CASSRTLSYNEQFF
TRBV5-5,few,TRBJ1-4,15,CASSLRTGENEKLFF
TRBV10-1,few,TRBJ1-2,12,CASKGQRYGYTF
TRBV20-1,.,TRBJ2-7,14,CSAKSVTGLGEQYF
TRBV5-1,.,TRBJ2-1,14,CASSPGYLYNEQFF
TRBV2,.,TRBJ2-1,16,CASSGPAGGAYNEQFF
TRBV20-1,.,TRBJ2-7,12,CSARDQWIQQYF
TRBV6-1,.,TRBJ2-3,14,CASKPAGRTDTQYF
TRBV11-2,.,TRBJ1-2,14,CASSLASRFYGYTF
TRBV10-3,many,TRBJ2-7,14,CAISEWDRAYEQYF
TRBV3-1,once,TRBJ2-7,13,CASSSGGTCEQYF
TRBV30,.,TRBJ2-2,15,CAWSVLRQRTGELFF